Presented here are 26 T cell receptor beta chains from one specimen sequenced in a study of low-dose radiotherapy and immunotherapy resistance in tumors. cDNA synthesis used a TRAV/TRBV-specific primer set for both chains. The authors amplified TCRs for approximately 20 PCR cycles with a constant-region primer and a V-primer adapter. MiXCR, run by TCRdb on the reads, gives a single entry per CDR3 protein. The data hold roughly 15,000 distinct CDR3 sequences, with more than 60% observed a single time. These receptors were collected from a human donor with advanced metastatic prostate, ovarian, gallbladder or colorectal cancer (not recorded which). This table probably holds off-target reads from a library built for another chain.

The V call is TRBV5-1, the J call TRBJ1-1; D possibly corresponds to TRBD1 (6 bases). The CDR3 length is 15 residues. Germline CDR1 and CDR2: SGHRS and YFSETQ. V lost 4 bases to trimming and J lost 1 base, with 14 bases between them. The CDR3 region has the DNA TGCGCCAGCAGCATGACGAGGGGGTGGAACACTGAAGCTTTCTTT. It yields the protein CASSMTRGWNTEAFF.

There are a few counts of this clonotype. The chain links TRBV2 to TRBJ1-2; 7 bases are shared with TRBD1. In germline, CDR1 is SNHLY, CDR2 FYNNEI. The V gene end was trimmed by 4 bases and the J gene end by 4 bases; junction bases not matched to a gene: 9. The CDR3 consists of 15 residues. DNA of the CDR3: TGTGCCAGCAGTGTTGGGGTCAGGGGGACCTATGGCTACACCTTC. It yields the protein CASSVGVRGTYGYTF. Drawing the rest from reference TRBV2 and TRBJ1-2, the complete variable domain is EPEVTQTPSHQVTQMGQEVILRCVPISNHLYFYWYRQILGQKVEFLVSFYNNEISEKSEIFDDQFSVERPDGSNFTLKIRSTKLEDSAMYFCASSVGVRGTYGYTFGSGTRLTVV.

A few counts support this clonotype. The chain employs TRBV12-3 or TRBV12-4 and TRBJ2-3, with TRBD2 identical over 10 bases. V lost 6 bases, J lost 4 bases, and 7 bases stayed unmatched. The CDR3 loop spans 15 amino acids. The CDR3 protein is CASSITSGVADTQYF. CDR3 DNA: TGTGCCAGCAGCATAACTAGCGGGGTGGCAGATACGCAGTATTTT.

This clonotype occurred once. This chain uses TRBV9 with TRBJ2-3; 7 bases align to TRBD1. This CDR3 is built from 15 residues. V shed 3 bases, J shed 0 bases, and the junction held 4 bases outside the gene matches. The germline gives CDR1 SGDLS, CDR2 YYNGEE. The CDR3 reads CASSGTGQSTDTQYF. Written as DNA, the CDR3 is TGTGCCAGCAGCGGGACGGGACAGAGCACAGATACGCAGTATTTT.

The chain employs TRBV29-1 and TRBJ2-3; no reliable D call. The CDR3 runs to 11 residues. From germline, CDR1 is SQVTM and CDR2 ANQGSEA. Between the trimmed V and J ends, which lost 7 bases and 2 bases, there was a span of 7 bases. This chain's CDR3 is CSGSNTDTQYF. The CDR3 nucleotides are TGCAGCGGCTCTAACACAGATACGCAGTATTTT.

The CDR3 loop is CASSWDRGFTEKLFF. Here the CDR3 DNA reads TGCGCCAGCAGCTGGGACAGGGGGTTTACTGAAAAACTGTTTTTT. The chain joins TRBV5-1 to TRBJ1-4; 11 bases are a match to TRBD1. V was pared by 3 bases and J by 7 bases, with 5 bases of the junction left unmatched. Germline CDR1 reads SGHRS; CDR2 reads YFSETQ. The CDR3 extends over 15 amino acids.

V and J are TRBV11-1 and TRBJ2-5; D not certain. From germline, CDR1 is SGHAT and CDR2 FQDESV (reference sequence). CDR3 size: 12 residues. V lost 4 bases and J lost 5, with 8 bases in between. The CDR3 is CASSYPLETQYF. The CDR3 DNA follows: TGTGCCAGCAGCTATCCGTTGGAGACCCAGTACTTC.

This chain links TRBV6-2 or TRBV6-3 with TRBJ2-5, with D possibly being TRBD2 (7 bases). Germline assignment: CDR1 MNHEY and CDR2 SVGEGT. Trimming shortened V by 5 bases and J by 2 bases, and 24 bases separated the two germline ends. The CDR3 contains 18 residues. Here the CDR3 DNA reads TGTGCCAGCAGTATGGGGGCCACCGCGGGGGCGAAACAAGAGACCCAGTACTTC. Encoded protein: CASSMGATAGAKQETQYF.

This clonotype was counted only a few times. No DNA is shown, since the ends of the CDR3 on it are uncertain; the CDR3 is the one TCRdb lists. The chain carries TRBV12-3 or TRBV12-4 and TRBJ2-7. The CDR3 region is 14 residues in length, termini included. The CDR3 is CASSSSKTAYEQYF.

The chain employs TRBV29-1 and TRBJ2-1; 8 bases match TRBD1. The CDR3 covers 12 residues. V gave up 6 bases and J gave up 4 bases; unmatched junction bases: 2. Germline values: CDR1 SQVTM, CDR2 ANQGSEA. The CDR3 DNA reads TGCAGCGTAGACAGGGGATACAATGAGCAGTTCTTC. Protein: CSVDRGYNEQFF.

The V gene is TRBV2, the J gene TRBJ2-1; the match to TRBD2 covers 10 bases. After removal of 2 bases from V and 6 bases from J, the junction contained 4 bases not matched to a gene. The CDR3 has 15 residues. Germline lookup yields CDR1 SNHLY and CDR2 FYNNEI. CDR3 nucleotide sequence: TGTGCCAGCAGTGAACTAGCGGGGGAGACCAATGAGCAGTTCTTC. It codes for CASSELAGETNEQFF.

The chain employs TRBV9 and TRBJ1-6; TRBD1 is a possible D gene (5 bases). CDR3 length equals 16 residues. Germline loops: CDR1 SGDLS, CDR2 YYNGEE. With 4 bases removed from V and 1 base from J, the gap between germline ends came to 12 bases. CDR3 region: CASSPTGGSYNSPLHF. CDR3 DNA sequence: TGTGCCAGCAGCCCTACTGGGGGGTCCTATAATTCACCCCTCCACTTT.

The chain uses TRBV5-1 and TRBJ1-6; unclear D gene. The CDR3 contains 14 residues. The V gene lost 3 bases and the J gene lost 8 bases, with 12 bases spanning the gap. Germline CDR1 reads SGHRS; CDR2 reads YFSETQ. This CDR3 reads CASSYGGRDSPLHF. CDR3 bases: TGCGCCAGCAGCTACGGTGGGCGCGATTCACCCCTCCACTTT.

The chain employs TRBV18 and TRBJ2-7; 9 nucleotides match TRBD1. Germline CDR1 KGHSH, CDR2 LQKENI. V gave up 4 bases and J gave up 3 bases; unmatched junction bases: 7. The CDR3 is 15 amino acids. Here the CDR3 DNA reads TGTGCCAGCTCACGGGGACAGGGTGGATTCTACGAGCAGTACTTC. Its translation: CASSRGQGGFYEQYF. Full variable domain (outside the CDR3, taken from reference TRBV18 and TRBJ2-7): NAGVMQNPRHLVRRRGQEARLRCSPMKGHSHVYWYRQLPEEGLKFMVYLQKENIIDESGMPKERFSAEFPKEGPSILRIQQVVRGDSAAYFCASSRGQGGFYEQYFGPGTRLTVT.

The gene calls are TRBV5-6 and TRBJ1-1; D remains ambiguous. CDR1 and CDR2 from the germline V gene are SGHDT and YYEEEE. Trimming took 2 bases from V and 1 from J, leaving 12 bases between them. The CDR3 is 15 residues long. CDR3 protein: CASSFGVPTNTEAFF. The CDR3 region has the DNA TGTGCCAGCAGCTTCGGGGTGCCCACGAACACTGAAGCTTTCTTT.

The rearrangement links TRBV5-1 to TRBJ2-2; weak D call: TRBD2 (6 bases). CDR1 is SGHRS and CDR2 is YFSETQ in the germline V gene. This CDR3 has 16 residues. Deletions cut 4 bases from V and 4 bases from J, with 17 bases between. This chain's CDR3 is CASSIYDTGGTGELFF. CDR3 in DNA: TGCGCCAGCAGCATTTACGACACCGGGGGCACCGGGGAGCTGTTTTTT.

The chain uses TRBV11-2 and TRBJ2-5; weak D call: TRBD1 (7 bases). Per the germline V gene, CDR1 is SGHAT and CDR2 is FQNNGV. This CDR3 comprises 14 residues. V was shortened by 0 bases and J by 7 bases, with 12 bases between the two germline ends. The CDR3 nucleotides read TGTGCCAGCAGCTTAGATCAGCAGGGGGGGACCCAGTACTTC. It specifies CASSLDQQGGTQYF. The complete variable domain, with remaining parts taken from reference TRBV11-2 and TRBJ2-5, reads EAGVAQSPRYKIIEKRQSVAFWCNPISGHATLYWYQQILGQGPKLLIQFQNNGVVDDSQLPKDRFSAERLKGVDSTLKIQPAKLEDSAVYLCASSLDQQGGTQYFGPGTRLLVL.

The chain joins TRBV11-2 to TRBJ2-1, with 8 bases identical to TRBD2. V shed 1 base, J shed 3 bases, and the junction held 8 bases outside the gene matches. The CDR3 spans 17 residues. Per the germline V gene, CDR1 is SGHAT and CDR2 is FQNNGV. This CDR3 reads CASSLGRRGAHYNEQFF. The CDR3 coding sequence is TGTGCCAGCAGCTTAGGTCGGCGGGGGGCCCACTACAATGAGCAGTTCTTC.

V gene TRBV11-2 combines with J gene TRBJ2-1; D call uncertain. Germline lookup yields CDR1 SGHAT and CDR2 FQNNGV. The CDR3 spans 13 residues. The germline V and J ends were trimmed by 11 bases and 6 bases, with 17 bases remaining between them. The CDR3 sequence: CAAPRGLPNEQFF. The CDR3 nucleotides are TGTGCCGCCCCTCGCGGTCTCCCCAATGAGCAGTTCTTC.

This chain uses TRBV9 with TRBJ2-5; 11 nucleotides agree with TRBD2. V lost 0 bases, J lost 6 bases, and 7 bases stayed unmatched. Germline V lookup: CDR1 SGDLS, CDR2 YYNGEE. The CDR3 runs 16 residues. The CDR3 is CASSVDSSGGTQTQYF. The DNA for the CDR3 is TGTGCCAGCAGCGTAGATTCTAGCGGGGGGACGCAGACCCAGTACTTC.

A note on this clonotype: One end of the junction is discordant with germline, which a read error may explain. The chain joins TRBV5-1 to TRBJ2-5, with 9 nucleotides matching TRBD1. The CDR3 sequence is 14 residues long. The germline V gene has CDR1 SGHRS and CDR2 YFSETQ. The DNA for the CDR3 is TGCGCCAGCAGCTTAGGACAGGGGATGGAGACCCAGAACTTC. Residues: CASSLGQGMETQNF.

The V gene is TRBV11-3, the J gene TRBJ1-1; TRBD1 matches at 8 bases. Germline V gene lookup returns CDR1 SGHNT and CDR2 YENEEA. V shed 4 bases, J shed 5 bases, and the junction held 12 bases outside the gene matches. The CDR3 length is 16 residues. The CDR3 nucleotides read TGTGCCAGCAGCTGGATACCAGGGGGCGCTTGGACTGAAGCTTTCTTT. Its translation: CASSWIPGGAWTEAFF.

In its sample, this clonotype was seen a few times. This chain uses TRBV25-1 with TRBJ1-5; D not resolved. Deletions cut 4 bases from V and 2 bases from J, with 9 bases between. This CDR3 contains 14 residues. Germline CDR1 and CDR2: MGHDK and SYGVNS. CDR3 in amino acids: CASSGVQRNQPQHF. CDR3 sequence (DNA): TGTGCCAGCAGTGGGGTCCAGCGCAATCAGCCCCAGCATTTT.

The genes are TRBV4-1 and TRBJ1-1; TRBD1 matches 10 bases. The trim removed 0 bases at V and 0 bases at J, leaving 7 bases unmatched. The length of the CDR3 is 18 residues. Germline values: CDR1 MGHRA, CDR2 YSYEKL. The CDR3, as DNA: TGCGCCAGCAGCCAAGAGGGACAGGGGTCCTCGATGAACACTGAAGCTTTCTTT. The encoded protein is CASSQEGQGSSMNTEAFF.

The CDR3 reads CASSLGGQTVDGYTF. As DNA, the CDR3 is TGCGCCAGCAGCTTGGGGGGACAGACCGTTGACGGCTACACCTTC. This sequence joins TRBV5-1 and TRBJ1-2; 7 bases fit TRBD1. From germline, CDR1 is SGHRS and CDR2 YFSETQ. The CDR3 contains 15 residues. After removal of 0 bases from V and 8 bases from J, the junction contained 10 bases not matched to a gene.

This clonotype showed up just a few times. The chain uses TRBV11-2 and TRBJ1-1; D is possibly TRBD1 (5 bases). This CDR3 is built from 15 residues. V lost 5 bases to trimming and J lost 1 base, with 14 bases between them. Germline-derived CDR1 and CDR2 are SGHAT and FQNNGV. The CDR3 bases are TGTGCCAGCAGCACCCACGCAGGGACGAACACTGAAGCTTTCTTT. Amino acid sequence: CASSTHAGTNTEAFF. Complete variable domain (other parts from reference TRBV11-2 and TRBJ1-1): EAGVAQSPRYKIIEKRQSVAFWCNPISGHATLYWYQQILGQGPKLLIQFQNNGVVDDSQLPKDRFSAERLKGVDSTLKIQPAKLEDSAVYLCASSTHAGTNTEAFFGQGTRLTVV.